The source of this TCR beta chain is a study of human T cells and chemical hapten exposure. The CDR3 is 14 residues long. Germline lookup yields CDR1 SQVTM and CDR2 ANQGSEA. Individual cDNA molecules in this library carried unique molecular identifiers. MiXCR, applied by TCRdb to the 5' RACE reads, yields one record per CDR3 protein. The sample holds tens of thousands of distinct CDR3 sequences, roughly 8.4% seen once. The sample holds many counts of this clonotype. From whole blood left unfractionated, total RNA was extracted. The rearrangement uses TRBV29-1 and TRBJ1-5; TRBD1 matches at 7 bases. The clonotype originates from a male donor in good health. Here the CDR3 reads CILNRGGFNQPQHF. As DNA, the CDR3 is TGCATCCTAAACAGGGGTGGTTTCAATCAGCCCCAGCATTTT.